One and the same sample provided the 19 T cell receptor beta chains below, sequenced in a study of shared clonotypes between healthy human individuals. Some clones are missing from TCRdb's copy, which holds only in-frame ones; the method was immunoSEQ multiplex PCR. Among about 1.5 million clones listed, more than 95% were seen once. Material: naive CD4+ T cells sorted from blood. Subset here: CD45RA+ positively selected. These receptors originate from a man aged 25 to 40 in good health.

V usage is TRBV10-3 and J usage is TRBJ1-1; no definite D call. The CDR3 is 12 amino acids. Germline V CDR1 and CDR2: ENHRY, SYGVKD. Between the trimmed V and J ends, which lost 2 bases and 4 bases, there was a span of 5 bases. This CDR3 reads CAISEPSTEAFF. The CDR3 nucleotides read TGTGCCATCAGTGAGCCATCCACTGAAGCTTTCTTT.

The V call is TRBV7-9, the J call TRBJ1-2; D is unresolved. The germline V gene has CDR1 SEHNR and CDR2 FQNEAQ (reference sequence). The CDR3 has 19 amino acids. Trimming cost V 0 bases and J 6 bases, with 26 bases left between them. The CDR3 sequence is CASSLASGAWVSPEDGYTF. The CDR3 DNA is TGTGCCAGCAGCTTAGCGAGTGGAGCCTGGGTCTCCCCTGAGGATGGCTACACCTTC.

The CDR3 here is CASSLLSGISYEQYF. CDR3 DNA sequence: TGTGCCAGCAGCCTTCTTAGCGGAATCTCCTACGAGCAGTACTTC. The genes are TRBV5-6 and TRBJ2-7; D possibly corresponds to TRBD2 (6 bases). CDR1 SGHDT and CDR2 YYEEEE come from the germline V gene. Trimming cost V 4 bases and J 0 bases, with 14 bases left between them. The length of the CDR3 is 15 residues.

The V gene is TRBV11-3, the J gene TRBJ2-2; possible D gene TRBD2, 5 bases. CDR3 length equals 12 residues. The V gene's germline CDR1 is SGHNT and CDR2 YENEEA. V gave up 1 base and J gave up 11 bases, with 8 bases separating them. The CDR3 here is CASSLVASELFF. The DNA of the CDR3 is TGTGCCAGCAGCTTAGTAGCTAGCGAGCTGTTTTTT.

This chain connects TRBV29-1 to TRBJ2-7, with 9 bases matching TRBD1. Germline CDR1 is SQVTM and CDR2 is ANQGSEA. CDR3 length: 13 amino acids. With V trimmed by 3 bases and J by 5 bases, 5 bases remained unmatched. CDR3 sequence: CSVDGQGSDEQYF. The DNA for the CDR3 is TGCAGCGTTGATGGACAGGGGTCGGACGAGCAGTACTTC.

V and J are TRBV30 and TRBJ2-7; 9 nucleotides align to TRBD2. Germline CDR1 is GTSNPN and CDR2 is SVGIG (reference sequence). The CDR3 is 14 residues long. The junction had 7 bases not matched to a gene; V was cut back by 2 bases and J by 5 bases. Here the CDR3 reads CAWSFAGGVHEQYF. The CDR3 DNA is TGTGCCTGGAGTTTCGCGGGAGGGGTTCACGAGCAGTACTTC. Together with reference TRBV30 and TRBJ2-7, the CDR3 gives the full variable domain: SQTIHQWPATLVQPVGSPLSLECTVEGTSNPNLYWYRQAAGRGLQLLFYSVGIGQISSEVPQNLSASRPQDRQFILSSKKLLLSDSGFYLCAWSFAGGVHEQYFGPGTRLTVT.

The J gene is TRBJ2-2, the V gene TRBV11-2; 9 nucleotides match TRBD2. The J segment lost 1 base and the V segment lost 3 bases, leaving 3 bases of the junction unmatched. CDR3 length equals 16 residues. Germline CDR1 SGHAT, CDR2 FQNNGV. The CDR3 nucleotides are TGTGCCAGCAGCTTCATAGCGGGAGAGAACACCGGGGAGCTGTTTTTT. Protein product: CASSFIAGENTGELFF.

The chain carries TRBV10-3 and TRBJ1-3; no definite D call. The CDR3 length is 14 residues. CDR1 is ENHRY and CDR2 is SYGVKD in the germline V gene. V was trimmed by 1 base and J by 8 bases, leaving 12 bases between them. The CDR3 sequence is CAISELEQRDTIYF. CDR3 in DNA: TGTGCCATCAGTGAGTTGGAACAGAGGGACACCATATATTTT.

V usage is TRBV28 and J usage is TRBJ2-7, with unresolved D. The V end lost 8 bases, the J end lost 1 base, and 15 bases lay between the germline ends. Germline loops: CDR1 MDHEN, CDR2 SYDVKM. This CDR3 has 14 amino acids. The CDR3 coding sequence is TGTGCCAGCGCGCCCGGCGGAACTTCCTACGAGCAGTACTTC. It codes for CASAPGGTSYEQYF.

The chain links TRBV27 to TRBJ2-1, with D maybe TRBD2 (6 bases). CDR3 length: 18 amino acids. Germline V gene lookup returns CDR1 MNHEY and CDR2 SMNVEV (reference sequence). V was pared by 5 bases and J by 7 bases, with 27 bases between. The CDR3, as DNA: TGTGCCAGCAGTCTTAGGGCGGACTACCTAAAAGAACGTAATGAGCAGTTCTTC. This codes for CASSLRADYLKERNEQFF.

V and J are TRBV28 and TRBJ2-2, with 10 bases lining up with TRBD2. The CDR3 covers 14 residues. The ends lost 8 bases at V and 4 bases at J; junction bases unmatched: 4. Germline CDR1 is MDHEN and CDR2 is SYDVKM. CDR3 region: CASWTSGGTGELFF. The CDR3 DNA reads TGTGCCAGCTGGACTAGCGGAGGCACCGGGGAGCTGTTTTTT.

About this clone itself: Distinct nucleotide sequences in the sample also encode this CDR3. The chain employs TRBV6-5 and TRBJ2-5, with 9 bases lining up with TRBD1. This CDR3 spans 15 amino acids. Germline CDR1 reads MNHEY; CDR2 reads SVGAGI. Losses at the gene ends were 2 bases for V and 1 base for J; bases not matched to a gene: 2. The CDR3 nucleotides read TGTGCCAGCAGTTACCTGGGACAGGGCCAAGAGACCCAGTACTTC. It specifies CASSYLGQGQETQYF.

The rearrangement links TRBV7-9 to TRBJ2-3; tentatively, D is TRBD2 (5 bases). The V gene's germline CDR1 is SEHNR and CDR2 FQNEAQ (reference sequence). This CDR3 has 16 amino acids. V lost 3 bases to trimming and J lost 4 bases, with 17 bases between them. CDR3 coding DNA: TGTGCCAGCAGCTTTGAGAGGGTACCATGGGCAGATACGCAGTATTTT. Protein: CASSFERVPWADTQYF.

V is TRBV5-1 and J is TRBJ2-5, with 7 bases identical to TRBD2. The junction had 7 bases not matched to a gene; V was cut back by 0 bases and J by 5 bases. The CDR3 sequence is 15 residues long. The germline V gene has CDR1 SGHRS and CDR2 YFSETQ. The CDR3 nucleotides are TGCGCCAGCAGCTTGGCGGCTAGCGGCTCGGAGACCCAGTACTTC. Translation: CASSLAASGSETQYF.

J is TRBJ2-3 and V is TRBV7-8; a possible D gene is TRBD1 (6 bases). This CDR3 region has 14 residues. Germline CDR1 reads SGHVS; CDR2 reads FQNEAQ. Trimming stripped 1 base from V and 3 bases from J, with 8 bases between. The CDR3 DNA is TGTGCCAGCAGCTTAGGGACAGATACAGATACGCAGTATTTT. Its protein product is CASSLGTDTDTQYF.

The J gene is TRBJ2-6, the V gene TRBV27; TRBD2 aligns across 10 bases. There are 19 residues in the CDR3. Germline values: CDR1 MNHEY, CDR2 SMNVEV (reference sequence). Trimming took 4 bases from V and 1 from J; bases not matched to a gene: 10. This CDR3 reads CASSSFSLLAGSGANVLTF. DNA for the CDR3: TGTGCCAGCAGTTCGTTCTCCCTACTAGCGGGATCTGGGGCCAACGTCCTGACTTTC.

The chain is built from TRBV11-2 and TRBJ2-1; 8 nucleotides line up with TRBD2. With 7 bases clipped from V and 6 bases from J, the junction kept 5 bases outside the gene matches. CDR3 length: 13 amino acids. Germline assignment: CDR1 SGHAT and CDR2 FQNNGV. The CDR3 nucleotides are TGTGCCAGCAAGGGGACTAGAAGCAATGAGCAGTTCTTC. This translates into CASKGTRSNEQFF.

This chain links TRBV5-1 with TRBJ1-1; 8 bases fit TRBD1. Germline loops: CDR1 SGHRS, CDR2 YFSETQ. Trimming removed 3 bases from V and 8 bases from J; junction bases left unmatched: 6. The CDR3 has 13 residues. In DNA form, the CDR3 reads TGCGCCAGCAGCTACGGACAGGGTGGAGAAGCTTTCTTT. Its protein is CASSYGQGGEAFF.

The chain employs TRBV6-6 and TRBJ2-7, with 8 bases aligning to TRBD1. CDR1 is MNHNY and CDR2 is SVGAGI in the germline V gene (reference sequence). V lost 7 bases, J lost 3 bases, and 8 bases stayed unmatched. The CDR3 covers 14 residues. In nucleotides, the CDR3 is TGTGCCAGCACAAAGACAGGGGTCGGCTACGAGCAGTACTTC. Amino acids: CASTKTGVGYEQYF.